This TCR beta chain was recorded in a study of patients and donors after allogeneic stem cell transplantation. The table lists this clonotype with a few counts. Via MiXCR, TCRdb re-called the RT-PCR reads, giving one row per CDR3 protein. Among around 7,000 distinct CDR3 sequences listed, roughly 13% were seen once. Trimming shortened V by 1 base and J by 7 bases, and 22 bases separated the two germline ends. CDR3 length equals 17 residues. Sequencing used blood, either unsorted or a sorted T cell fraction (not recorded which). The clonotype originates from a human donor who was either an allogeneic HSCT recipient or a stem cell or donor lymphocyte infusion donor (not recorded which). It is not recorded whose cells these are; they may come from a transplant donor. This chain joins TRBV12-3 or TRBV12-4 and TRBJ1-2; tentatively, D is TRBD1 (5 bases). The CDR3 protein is CASSLGEAGLVEIGYTF. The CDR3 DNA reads TGTGCCAGCAGTTTAGGCGAGGCAGGGCTAGTAGAGATTGGCTACACCTTC.